These 24 T cell receptor beta chains originate from one sample sequenced in a study of OX40 agonist ivuxolimab in advanced cancers. Sequenced by immunoSEQ multiplex PCR; TCRdb stores in-frame clones only, minus some. Found here are roughly 18,000 clones, roughly 85% of them singletons; the top ten hold 62%. Sequences were derived from CD4+ or CD8+ T cells sorted from blood, sampled in a trial of the OX40 agonist ivuxolimab. These receptor sequences come from an adult with an advanced solid tumor such as melanoma, head and neck, liver or kidney cancer.

This chain links TRBV6-4 with TRBJ2-3, with 9 positions matching TRBD2. Germline V gene sequence: CDR1 MRHNA, CDR2 SNTAGT. The CDR3 runs to 16 residues. J lost 6 bases, V lost 2 bases, and 9 bases had no gene match. CDR3 in DNA: TGTGCCAGCAGTGACACAGCGGGAGGCCCCCCGGATACGCAGTATTTT. It encodes CASSDTAGGPPDTQYF.

The chain has TRBV6-4 and TRBJ2-3; 9 nucleotides agree with TRBD2. Germline values: CDR1 MRHNA, CDR2 SNTAGT. Trimming at V came to 5 bases and at J to 1 base, leaving 4 bases not matched to a gene. This CDR3 is built from 15 residues. The CDR3 region is CASSRVAGGTDTQYF. DNA for the CDR3: TGTGCCAGCAGTCGCGTAGCGGGAGGCACAGATACGCAGTATTTT.

The V call is TRBV28, the J call TRBJ2-5; 12 bases map to TRBD2. Germline-derived CDR1 and CDR2 are MDHEN and SYDVKM. V shed 5 bases, J shed 5 bases, and the junction held 6 bases outside the gene matches. The CDR3 contains 15 residues. As DNA, the CDR3 is TGTGCCAGCAGTACGGGACTAGCGGGCCACGAGACCCAGTACTTC. Translation: CASSTGLAGHETQYF.

The chain recombines TRBV5-1 with TRBJ2-1; unclear D gene. Germline CDR1 and CDR2: SGHRS and YFSETQ. The ends were cut back, 0 bases at V and 8 bases at J, with 6 bases in the middle. The CDR3 contains 12 residues. CDR3 region: CASSLVVHEQFF. The CDR3 bases are TGCGCCAGCAGCTTGGTGGTCCATGAGCAGTTCTTC.

The chain recombines TRBV29-1 with TRBJ1-1; D ambiguous. Germline values: CDR1 SQVTM, CDR2 ANQGSEA. Trimming shortened V by 4 bases and J by 5 bases, and 11 bases separated the two germline ends. The CDR3 runs to 12 residues. CDR3 loop: CSVGLGSTEAFF. DNA for the CDR3: TGCAGCGTTGGGTTGGGGAGTACTGAAGCTTTCTTT.

The J gene is TRBJ2-7, the V gene TRBV27, with D perhaps matching TRBD2 (6 bases). This CDR3 region has 15 residues. Germline V gene lookup returns CDR1 MNHEY and CDR2 SMNVEV (reference sequence). V was shortened by 6 bases and J by 7 bases, with 22 bases between the two germline ends. The CDR3 sequence: CASSPGAGLRREQYF. The CDR3 bases are TGTGCCAGCAGCCCCGGAGCGGGCCTCCGTCGGGAGCAGTACTTC.

In this sample, this clone turned up a few times. The chain is built from TRBV7-6 and TRBJ2-5; no clear D. CDR3 length: 12 residues. Trimming removed 5 bases from V and 4 bases from J, with 8 bases in between. The germline V gene encodes CDR1 SGHVS and CDR2 FNYEAQ. The CDR3 DNA reads TGTGCCAGCAGCCCCTTTGGAGAGACCCAGTACTTC. Amino acids: CASSPFGETQYF.

This clone was seen only a few times. The chain combines TRBV19 with TRBJ1-2; possible D gene TRBD1, 6 bases. Germline loops: CDR1 LNHDA, CDR2 SQIVND (reference sequence). This CDR3 contains 13 residues. V lost 5 bases to trimming and J lost 6 bases, with 13 bases between them. CDR3 residues: CASSWGGLDGYTF. The CDR3 DNA is TGTGCCAGTAGTTGGGGGGGCCTGGATGGCTACACCTTC.

The chain uses TRBV28 and TRBJ2-3, with 14 bases lining up with TRBD2. The length of the CDR3 is 16 residues. Trimming at V came to 4 bases and at J to 3 bases, leaving 3 bases not matched to a gene. Germline values: CDR1 MDHEN, CDR2 SYDVKM. CDR3 loop: CASSSRTSGRTDTQYF. In DNA, the CDR3 is TGTGCCAGCAGTTCCCGGACTAGCGGGAGGACAGATACGCAGTATTTT. The variable domain in full, completed from reference TRBV28 and TRBJ2-3, reads DVKVTQSSRYLVKRTGEKVFLECVQDMDHENMFWYRQDPGLGLRLIYFSYDVKMKEKGDIPEGYSVSREKKERFSLILESASTNQTSMYLCASSSRTSGRTDTQYFGPGTRLTVL.

This rearrangement joins TRBV6-5 to TRBJ1-2; the match to TRBD1 covers 9 bases. The junction had 7 bases not matched to a gene; V was cut back by 7 bases and J by 1 base. The CDR3 covers 15 residues. Germline V gene sequence: CDR1 MNHEY, CDR2 SVGAGI. The CDR3 DNA reads TGTGCCAGCACCCCCTGGGGACAGGGTAACTATGGCTACACCTTC. It codes for CASTPWGQGNYGYTF.

This clone was seen ten or more times. This chain connects TRBV19 to TRBJ2-1; D is unclear. Trimming removed 9 bases at V and 8 bases at J, with 17 bases between. This CDR3 region has 13 residues. Germline V lookup: CDR1 LNHDA, CDR2 SQIVND (reference sequence). CDR3 DNA sequence: TGTGCCAGCAGCCTCTACCATGGCGATGAGCAGTTCTTC. Its protein is CASSLYHGDEQFF. The whole variable domain, filled in from reference TRBV19 and TRBJ2-1, reads DGGITQSPKYLFRKEGQNVTLSCEQNLNHDAMYWYRQDPGQGLRLIYYSQIVNDFQKGDIAEGYSVSREKKESFPLTVTSAQKNPTAFYLCASSLYHGDEQFFGPGTRLTVL.

This clone was seen a few times. The genes are TRBV9 and TRBJ2-7; 15 nucleotides match TRBD2. This CDR3 is 15 amino acids long. Per the germline V gene, CDR1 is SGDLS and CDR2 is YYNGEE. The J segment lost 5 bases and the V segment lost 5 bases, leaving 5 bases of the junction unmatched. The chain's CDR3 is CASSAGLAGGNEQYF. The CDR3 DNA follows: TGTGCCAGCAGTGCGGGACTAGCGGGAGGAAACGAGCAGTACTTC.

The chain recombines TRBV7-2 with TRBJ1-3; D is perhaps TRBD1 (5 bases). Germline CDR1 is SGHTA and CDR2 is FQGNSA. This CDR3 spans 15 amino acids. The V end was cut by 3 bases, the J end by 0 bases, with 9 bases between. The CDR3 coding sequence is TGTGCCAGCAGCTTTGCAGGGAGCTCTGGAAACACCATATATTTT. Protein: CASSFAGSSGNTIYF.

This clone has a single count. The chain joins TRBV7-2 to TRBJ2-1, with 11 bases aligning to TRBD2. The length of the CDR3 is 16 residues. Germline V gene lookup returns CDR1 SGHTA and CDR2 FQGNSA. Losses at the gene ends were 5 bases for V and 7 bases for J; bases not matched to a gene: 10. The CDR3 spells CASSPFSGGAWNEQFF. The CDR3 nucleotides are TGTGCCAGCAGCCCCTTTAGCGGGGGGGCTTGGAATGAGCAGTTCTTC. Full variable domain (rest looked up from reference TRBV7-2 and TRBJ2-1): GAGVSQSPSNKVTEKGKDVELRCDPISGHTALYWYRQSLGQGLEFLIYFQGNSAPDKSGLPSDRFSAERTGGSVSTLTIQRTQQEDSAVYLCASSPFSGGAWNEQFFGPGTRLTVL.

The sample holds one count of this clone. The chain is built from TRBV7-9 and TRBJ2-1, with D unresolved. Germline V gene lookup returns CDR1 SEHNR and CDR2 FQNEAQ (reference sequence). V was trimmed by 5 bases and J by 1 base, leaving 15 bases between them. The CDR3 consists of 16 residues. The CDR3 loop is CASSASLDGSYNEQFF. In DNA form, the CDR3 reads TGTGCCAGCAGCGCCTCACTGGACGGTTCCTACAATGAGCAGTTCTTC.

This chain links TRBV4-1 with TRBJ1-2; D is possibly TRBD1 (5 bases). Trimming took off 8 bases at V and 0 bases at J, with 22 bases between the two ends. CDR3 length equals 17 residues. Per the germline V gene, CDR1 is MGHRA and CDR2 is YSYEKL. The CDR3 reads CASEGEVGDGSNYGYTF. Written as DNA, the CDR3 is TGCGCCAGCGAAGGAGAAGTGGGGGATGGCTCTAACTATGGCTACACCTTC.

This clone has only one observation. V gene TRBV19 combines with J gene TRBJ1-1; TRBD1 aligns across 8 bases. Germline CDR1 is LNHDA and CDR2 is SQIVND (reference sequence). Trimming at V came to 10 bases and at J to 1 base, leaving 5 bases not matched to a gene. This CDR3 is 13 amino acids long. The CDR3, as DNA: TGTGCCACCCGGGACAGGAGGAACACTGAAGCTTTCTTT. It encodes CATRDRRNTEAFF.

This sequence joins TRBV27 and TRBJ2-1, with 7 bases lining up with TRBD2. The CDR3 sequence is 14 residues long. Per germline, CDR1 MNHEY and CDR2 SMNVEV (reference sequence). J lost 2 bases, V lost 2 bases, and 0 bases had no gene match. The CDR3 DNA reads TGTGCCAGCAGTTTAGCGGGAGCCTACAATGAGCAGTTCTTC. Encoded protein: CASSLAGAYNEQFF.

The chain carries TRBV7-8 and TRBJ2-7, with TRBD2 as a possible D gene (6 bases). CDR3 length: 15 residues. V shed 0 bases and J shed 7 bases, with 16 bases lying between them. Germline CDR1 and CDR2: SGHVS and FQNEAQ. CDR3 residues: CASSLASGGVGEQYF. The CDR3 region has the DNA TGTGCCAGCAGCTTAGCCAGTGGCGGGGTGGGGGAGCAGTACTTC.

The chain has TRBV30 and TRBJ2-7; 7 positions match TRBD1. The CDR3 consists of 15 residues. The trim removed 4 bases at V and 5 bases at J, leaving 14 bases unmatched. The germline CDR1 and CDR2 sequences are GTSNPN and SVGIG (reference sequence). The CDR3: CAWKTGIGGWDEQYF. In DNA, the CDR3 is TGTGCCTGGAAGACAGGGATAGGCGGATGGGACGAGCAGTACTTC.

The V and J genes are TRBV4-1 and TRBJ2-7; 8 nucleotides line up with TRBD1. The CDR3 covers 14 residues. The J segment lost 2 bases and the V segment lost 4 bases, leaving 4 bases of the junction unmatched. Germline V gene lookup returns CDR1 MGHRA and CDR2 YSYEKL. Written as DNA, the CDR3 is TGCGCCAGCAGCCCGGGGACAGGAACCTACGAGCAGTACTTC. Translating it yields CASSPGTGTYEQYF.

This clone was counted a single time. The rearrangement joins TRBV30 to TRBJ1-1, with a weak D call TRBD1 (6 bases). The V and J ends lost 2 bases and 1 base respectively, with 11 bases between them. The CDR3 is 14 residues long. Germline CDR1 is GTSNPN and CDR2 is SVGIG (reference sequence). This chain's CDR3 is CAWSSTTGNTEAFF. CDR3 coding DNA: TGTGCCTGGAGTTCAACGACAGGGAACACTGAAGCTTTCTTT.

This sequence joins TRBV5-1 and TRBJ1-6; 7 positions agree with TRBD1. CDR3 length equals 15 residues. V shed 4 bases, J shed 5 bases, and the junction held 6 bases outside the gene matches. The V gene's germline CDR1 is SGHRS and CDR2 YFSETQ. Written as DNA, the CDR3 is TGCGCCAGCAGCGGTACCGGGACAGATAATTCACCCCTCCACTTT. This translates into CASSGTGTDNSPLHF. Using reference TRBV5-1 and TRBJ1-6 for the parts outside the CDR3, the full variable domain is KAGVTQTPRYLIKTRGQQVTLSCSPISGHRSVSWYQQTPGQGLQFLFEYFSETQRNKGNFPGRFSGRQFSNSRSEMNVSTLELGDSALYLCASSGTGTDNSPLHFGNGTRLTVT.

The rearrangement joins TRBV25-1 to TRBJ2-7, with D possibly TRBD2 on 5 matching bases. This CDR3 spans 14 amino acids. Germline V gene data show CDR1 as MGHDK and CDR2 as SYGVNS. The germline V and J ends were trimmed by 3 bases and 4 bases, with 13 bases remaining between them. The CDR3 is CASSDSLAGYEQYF. CDR3 nucleotide sequence: TGTGCCAGCAGTGACAGCCTAGCCGGGTACGAGCAGTACTTC.